This T cell receptor (beta chain) comes out of a study of T cells after yellow fever vaccination (dated 2019 in TCRdb). Turning to the overall study: Libraries from fractions with low cell numbers were prepared with the SMART-Seq v4 Ultra Low Input RNA kit. Bulk TCR alpha and beta repertoires were sequenced longitudinally to track T-cell clones before and after primary and booster YFV17D yellow fever vaccination. The cohort comprised two healthy male donors, one aged 18 to 30 and one aged 30 to 40 years. Blood was collected at multiple timepoints before and after primary and secondary immunization, and bulk PBMC replicates and cell subsets were isolated. Paper-wide results and their limitations: Because only two donors were included in the study, the extent to which the findings can be generalized is limited. A small share of clonotypes occurred in both CD4 and CD8 compartments, likely arising from convergent recombination. Because abundant contaminating clonotypes from the bulk population could be contained in FACS-sorted repertoires, computational filtering was required. After the booster, most of the clones that had expanded following primary vaccination were detected again (roughly 97% of CD4 and around 90% of CD8), which suggests that memory was broadly maintained. Compared with the primary T-cell response, the secondary T-cell response was faster but weaker, reaching its peak on day 5 rather than on day 15.

Taken from cysteine to phenylalanine, the CDR3 has 16 residues. Only the CDR3 DNA stays, 48 bases, in frame from base 1. V loses 1 base of germline sequence and J loses 8 bases, and the interval between the two ends is 19 bases. The germline V gene sets CDR1 to SGHRS and CDR2 to YFSETQ. According to the study, the label for this sample's treatment or condition signals: live attenuated yellow fever vaccine strain. At each blood-draw timepoint, two biological replicates of bulk PBMCs were obtained. A standard Ficoll-Paque protocol was used to isolate PBMCs from peripheral blood. RNA was extracted with TriZol from bulk PBMCs, CD4 and CD8 fractions, and dextramer-positive and dextramer-negative fractions. TCR cDNA was synthesized by 5'RACE template switching, which introduced a universal primer site and unique molecular identifiers. cDNA synthesis was primed from both the TCR alpha and TCR beta constant segments. Two PCR steps were used to amplify libraries, with sample barcodes and sequencing adapters being added in the second step. Libraries were sequenced on Illumina HiSeq 2500 (2x100 bp) or NovaSeq (2x150 bp). On the study's bioinformatics: Demultiplexing of reads and collapsing into UMI consensus sequences were performed with MIGEC, and V(D)J alignment was carried out with MiXCR. Using edgeR on replicate PBMC samples, clonotypes were called vaccine-responding if FDR was below 0.01 and the log2 fold change was above 5 up to day 15. Each bulk clonotype was labeled CD4 or CD8 based on which sequenced repertoire, CD4 or CD8, contained the clonotype at higher abundance. TCRdb handled the public reads itself, with Q25 trimming in fastp and clone calling in MiXCR, and kept productive beta chains. All rows with the same CDR3 protein become a single entry with the most common DNA and genes. These V and J calls rely on TCRdb rather than the paper's analysis. Present in this sample are 450,000 to 600,000 distinct CDR3 sequences, roughly 17% of which were seen just once. The ten biggest clones cover approximately 15% of the sample.

As regards this clonotype: Its cognate antigen has yet to be identified. Base qualities are missing; no much larger clone stands one base away.

The input for sequencing was PBMCs, taken 5 to 6 days after the first yellow fever vaccination. This sequence was found in a man aged 18-30 years who received the YFV17D yellow fever vaccine. The receptor chain draws on TRBV5-1 and TRBJ2-1, and TRBD2 may be the D gene, going by 7 matching bases. DNA sequence: TGCGCCAGCAGCTTGAGCTCGCGGGGGCAGCTCGATGAGCAGTTCTTC. Its translation reads: CASSLSSRGQLDEQFF.